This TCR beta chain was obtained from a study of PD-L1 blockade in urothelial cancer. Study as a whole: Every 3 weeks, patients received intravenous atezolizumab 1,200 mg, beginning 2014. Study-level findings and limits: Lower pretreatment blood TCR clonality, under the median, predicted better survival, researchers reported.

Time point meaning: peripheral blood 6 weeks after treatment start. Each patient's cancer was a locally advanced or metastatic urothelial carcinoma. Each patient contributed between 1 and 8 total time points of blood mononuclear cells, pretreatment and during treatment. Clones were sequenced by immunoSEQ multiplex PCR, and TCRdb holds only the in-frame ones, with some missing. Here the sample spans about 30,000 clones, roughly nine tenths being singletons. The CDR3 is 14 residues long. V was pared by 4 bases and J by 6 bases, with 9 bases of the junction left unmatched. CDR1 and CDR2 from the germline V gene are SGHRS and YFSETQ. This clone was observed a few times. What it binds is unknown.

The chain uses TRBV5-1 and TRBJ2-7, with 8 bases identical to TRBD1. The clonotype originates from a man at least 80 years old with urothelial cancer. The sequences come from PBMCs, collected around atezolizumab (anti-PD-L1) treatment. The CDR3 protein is CASSGPSTGGEQYF. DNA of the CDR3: TGCGCCAGCAGCGGTCCCTCCACAGGGGGCGAGCAGTACTTC.